Presented here are 30 T cell receptor beta chains from one specimen sequenced in a study of blood T cells in healthy people across ages. A second PCR of about 6 to 11 cycles used a sample-barcoded 5' primer and a J-beta primer mix. TCRdb passed the 5' RACE reads through MiXCR, listing each CDR3 protein once. The repertoire consists of around 520,000 distinct CDR3 sequences, with about 29% occurring once and the leading ten covering about 3.3%. The same specimen was also included in a second study, on T cells of mothers and their children.

The source material was blood. The receptor source for this set is a boy younger than 10 in good health.

The DNA of the CDR3 is TGTGCCAGCAGTTTAACCCGCTCTGGAAACACCATATATTTT. This encodes CASSLTRSGNTIYF. The chain has TRBV12-3 or TRBV12-4 and TRBJ1-3; unclear D gene. This CDR3 is 14 amino acids long. V lost 2 bases to trimming and J lost 0 bases, with 5 bases between them.

J is TRBJ2-7 and V is TRBV5-5; 10 nucleotides align to TRBD1. V was clipped by 3 bases and J by 5 bases; unmatched bases: 8. Germline values: CDR1 SGHKS, CDR2 YYEKEE (reference sequence). The CDR3 length is 15 residues. The CDR3 coding sequence is TGTGCCAGCAGCTCACCGGGACAGGGGTTCCACGAGCAGTACTTC. Its translation is CASSSPGQGFHEQYF.

The J gene is TRBJ2-1, the V gene TRBV5-6; D is tentatively TRBD1 or TRBD2 (6 bases each). CDR3 size: 16 residues. Trimming stripped 4 bases from V and 2 bases from J, with 16 bases between. CDR1 is SGHDT, CDR2 YYEEEE, per germline. CDR3 DNA sequence: TGTGCCAGCAGCGCACATCATCGGGGGCCCTACAATGAGCAGTTCTTC. As protein: CASSAHHRGPYNEQFF.

V and J are TRBV29-1 and TRBJ1-3; 8 bases map to TRBD1. The ends lost 6 bases at V and 0 bases at J; junction bases unmatched: 4. The CDR3 has 14 amino acids. Germline-derived CDR1 and CDR2 are SQVTM and ANQGSEA. CDR3 DNA: TGCAGCGTCTATACAGGGGGCTCTGGAAACACCATATATTTT. It yields the protein CSVYTGGSGNTIYF.

The genes are TRBV12-3 or TRBV12-4 and TRBJ1-2, with D possibly being TRBD1 (6 bases). V gave up 4 bases and J gave up 3 bases, with 6 bases separating them. The CDR3 covers 12 residues. CDR3 sequence: CASSWTDYGYTF. In DNA form, the CDR3 reads TGTGCCAGCAGTTGGACAGACTATGGCTACACCTTC.

This clonotype was counted once. One end of the junction is discordant with germline, which a read error may explain. The rearrangement joins TRBV7-9 to TRBJ2-7; the D call may be TRBD1 or TRBD2 (5 bases each). Germline CDR1 is SEHNR and CDR2 is FQNEAQ (reference sequence). This CDR3 contains 11 residues. CDR3 residues: CASYRYGQGEF. CDR3 nucleotide sequence: TGTGCCAGCTACCGGTACGGGCAGGGAGAATTC. The complete variable domain, with remaining parts taken from reference TRBV7-9 and TRBJ2-7, reads DTGVSQNPRHKITKRGQNVTFRCDPISEHNRLYWYRQTLGQGPEFLTYFQNEAQLEKSRLLSDRFSAERPKGSFSTLEIQRTEQGDSAMYLCASYRYGQGEFGPGTRLTVT.

The chain has TRBV6-2 or TRBV6-3 and TRBJ2-7; 8 nucleotides align to TRBD2. CDR1 MNHEY and CDR2 SVGEGT come from the germline V gene. The CDR3 covers 17 residues. V lost 2 bases to trimming and J lost 3 bases; unmatched junction nucleotides: 12. CDR3 residues: CASSYPSGGPSHYEQYF. The CDR3 DNA reads as TGTGCCAGCAGTTACCCGAGCGGGGGACCGTCCCACTACGAGCAGTACTTC.

The chain joins TRBV6-5 to TRBJ2-3, with 14 positions matching TRBD2. Germline V gives CDR1 MNHEY, CDR2 SVGAGI. J lost 0 bases, V lost 2 bases, and 4 bases had no gene match. The CDR3 totals 18 residues. CDR3 nucleotide sequence: TGTGCCAGCAGTTACGGGACTAGCGGGAGTGCTAGCACAGATACGCAGTATTTT. Amino acid sequence: CASSYGTSGSASTDTQYF.

The gene calls are TRBV2 and TRBJ2-3; unclear D gene. The ends were cut back, 9 bases at V and 1 base at J, with 8 bases in the middle. CDR3 length: 12 amino acids. Germline V gene lookup returns CDR1 SNHLY and CDR2 FYNNEI. The CDR3 DNA reads TGTGCCAGAACTCTCGGCACAGATACGCAGTATTTT. Translation: CARTLGTDTQYF.

This chain links TRBV12-3 or TRBV12-4 with TRBJ2-1; 11 bases align to TRBD2. The CDR3 is made up of 14 amino acids. J was trimmed by 4 bases and V by 6 bases; bases with no gene match: 2. The chain's CDR3 is CASRGLAVYNEQFF. The CDR3 DNA sequence: TGTGCCAGCAGGGGACTAGCGGTTTACAATGAGCAGTTCTTC.

This chain connects TRBV5-1 to TRBJ2-5, with 9 bases matching TRBD2. The ends lost 1 base at V and 4 bases at J; junction bases unmatched: 8. CDR1 and CDR2 from the germline V gene are SGHRS and YFSETQ. The CDR3 contains 16 residues. In DNA form, the CDR3 reads TGCGCCAGCAGCTTGCTCCCTAGCGGGACGATAGAGACCCAGTACTTC. Translated: CASSLLPSGTIETQYF.

This clonotype came up a few times. The rearrangement uses TRBV5-6 and TRBJ2-5, with 8 bases identical to TRBD2. This CDR3 comprises 16 residues. In germline, CDR1 is SGHDT, CDR2 YYEEEE. The V gene end was trimmed by 0 bases and the J gene end by 1 base; junction bases not matched to a gene: 5. The CDR3 reads CASSLDRGGFQETQYF. CDR3 nucleotides: TGTGCCAGCAGCTTGGATCGGGGGGGTTTCCAAGAGACCCAGTACTTC.

The chain employs TRBV12-3 or TRBV12-4 and TRBJ2-5, with 7 bases lining up with TRBD2. The J call may be wrong; the DNA end is better matched by TRBJ2-1. The CDR3 has 15 residues. DNA for the CDR3: TGTGCCAGCAGTTTACGGCTAGCGGTTTACAATGAGCAGTTCTTC. Protein: CASSLRLAVYNEQFF.

The sample holds a few counts of this clonotype. This chain links TRBV5-1 with TRBJ2-7; D gene unclear. In germline, CDR1 is SGHRS, CDR2 YFSETQ. The CDR3 covers 15 residues. The V gene lost 3 bases and the J gene lost 2 bases, with 15 bases spanning the gap. The CDR3 is CASSWSPAATYEQYF. CDR3 in DNA: TGCGCCAGCAGCTGGTCGCCGGCCGCGACCTACGAGCAGTACTTC.

Many counts were recorded for this clonotype. J is TRBJ1-4 and V is TRBV24-1, with a possible D match to TRBD1 (5 bases). CDR3 size: 17 residues. The germline V gene encodes CDR1 KGHDR and CDR2 SFDVKD. V lost 5 bases and J lost 0, with 15 bases in between. This CDR3 is CATSATGPVATNEKLFF. Written as DNA, the CDR3 is TGTGCCACCAGTGCCACGGGACCGGTTGCAACTAATGAAAAACTGTTTTTT.

The table lists this clonotype with a few counts. V and J are TRBV12-3 or TRBV12-4 and TRBJ1-2, with D unclear. The V gene lost 3 bases and the J gene lost 3 bases, with 8 bases spanning the gap. CDR3 size: 13 residues. The DNA of the CDR3 is TGTGCCAGCAGTTTCCAGTCGTACTATGGCTACACCTTC. This sequence encodes CASSFQSYYGYTF.

The chain uses TRBV12-3 or TRBV12-4 and TRBJ1-1, with D perhaps TRBD1 (6 bases). V lost 8 bases and J 7 bases, leaving 23 bases between the germline ends. The CDR3 extends over 15 amino acids. The CDR3 DNA sequence: TGTGCCAGCGGTCCTTTCAAAGGGGGTTTAGGTGAAGCTTTCTTT. It encodes CASGPFKGGLGEAFF.

The chain joins TRBV12-3 or TRBV12-4 to TRBJ2-1; D is unclear. The length of the CDR3 is 13 residues. The V and J ends lost 6 bases and 4 bases respectively, with 10 bases between them. The CDR3 loop is CASSFRRYNEQFF. CDR3 nucleotides: TGTGCCAGCAGCTTTAGACGGTACAATGAGCAGTTCTTC.

The gene calls are TRBV7-3 and TRBJ2-3; 11 bases map to TRBD2. This CDR3 has 18 amino acids. J lost 1 base, V lost 5 bases, and 11 bases had no gene match. Germline lookup yields CDR1 SGHTA and CDR2 FQGTGA. This CDR3 reads CASSATGLAEIGTDTQYF. CDR3 sequence (DNA): TGTGCCAGCAGCGCCACGGGACTAGCGGAGATAGGCACAGATACGCAGTATTTT.

The chain couples TRBV25-1 to TRBJ1-1; D uncertain. The CDR3 runs to 14 residues. Trimming took 3 bases from V and 1 from J, leaving 9 bases between them. The germline V gene encodes CDR1 MGHDK and CDR2 SYGVNS. The CDR3 DNA reads as TGTGCCAGCAGTGACAGTCAGGCGAACACTGAAGCTTTCTTT. It encodes CASSDSQANTEAFF. The variable domain in full, completed from reference TRBV25-1 and TRBJ1-1, reads EADIYQTPRYLVIGTGKKITLECSQTMGHDKMYWYQQDPGMELHLIHYSYGVNSTEKGDLSSESTVSRIRTEHFPLTLESARPSHTSQYLCASSDSQANTEAFFGQGTRLTVV.

This clonotype was picked up a small number of times. The gene calls are TRBV19 and TRBJ1-4, with D hard to call. V lost 3 bases to trimming and J lost 8 bases, with 7 bases between them. Germline values: CDR1 LNHDA, CDR2 SQIVND (reference sequence). The CDR3 sequence is 12 residues long. The CDR3 sequence: CASSMILEKLFF. The CDR3, as DNA: TGTGCCAGTAGTATGATTCTCGAAAAACTGTTTTTT.

The chain carries TRBV7-3 and TRBJ2-5; 7 positions agree with TRBD2. The CDR3 is 15 residues long. Germline V lookup: CDR1 SGHTA, CDR2 FQGTGA. Losses at the gene ends were 5 bases for V and 5 bases for J; bases not matched to a gene: 11. CDR3 coding DNA: TGTGCCAGCAGCCTTGGCTACGGGGGAGGGGAGACCCAGTACTTC. It translates to CASSLGYGGGETQYF.

The genes are TRBV7-6 and TRBJ2-1; 8 bases match TRBD1. J was trimmed by 13 bases and V by 5 bases; bases with no gene match: 7. The CDR3 is 12 residues long. The germline CDR1 and CDR2 sequences are SGHVS and FNYEAQ. The CDR3, as DNA: TGTGCCAGCAGCGGAAACGACAGGGGTCAGTTCTTC. As protein: CASSGNDRGQFF. Filled out from reference TRBV7-6 and TRBJ2-1, the complete variable domain reads GAGVSQSPRYKVTKRGQDVALRCDPISGHVSLYWYRQALGQGPEFLTYFNYEAQQDKSGLPNDRFSAERPEGSISTLTIQRTEQRDSAMYRCASSGNDRGQFFGPGTRLTVL.

This clonotype was found a few times. The chain has TRBV12-3 or TRBV12-4 and TRBJ1-1, with D perhaps TRBD1 (5 bases). The V end lost 7 bases, the J end lost 0 bases, and 12 bases lay between the germline ends. The length of the CDR3 is 14 residues. The CDR3 DNA follows: TGTGCCAGCATCCCGGGACCCATGAACACTGAAGCTTTCTTT. Amino acid sequence: CASIPGPMNTEAFF.

The chain is built from TRBV5-6 and TRBJ2-1; no reliable D call. V lost 0 bases and J 6 bases, leaving 16 bases between the germline ends. The CDR3 length is 16 residues. Germline V gene lookup returns CDR1 SGHDT and CDR2 YYEEEE. CDR3 sequence: CASSLASRVYANEQFF. DNA of the CDR3: TGTGCCAGCAGCTTGGCCTCTCGAGTTTATGCCAATGAGCAGTTCTTC. Supplemented by reference TRBV5-6 and TRBJ2-1, the full variable domain reads DAGVTQSPTHLIKTRGQQVTLRCSPKSGHDTVSWYQQALGQGPQFIFQYYEEEERQRGNFPDRFSGHQFPNYSSELNVNALLLGDSALYLCASSLASRVYANEQFFGPGTRLTVL.

This clonotype appeared a few times. The V and J genes are TRBV27 and TRBJ2-6; D ambiguous. This CDR3 has 16 residues. The germline gives CDR1 MNHEY, CDR2 SMNVEV (reference sequence). V dropped 3 bases and J dropped 0 bases, with 9 bases sitting between them. CDR3 loop: CASSFKLLSGANVLTF. The CDR3 coding sequence is TGTGCCAGCAGTTTCAAGCTTCTCTCTGGGGCCAACGTCCTGACTTTC.

V gene TRBV27 combines with J gene TRBJ2-4; D gene uncertain. This CDR3 comprises 17 residues. V lost 5 bases and J lost 0, with 17 bases in between. Per the germline V gene, CDR1 is MNHEY and CDR2 is SMNVEV (reference sequence). The CDR3 coding sequence is TGTGCCAGCAGTCCGCGCCCAAGACAACTAGCCAAAAACATTCAGTACTTC. It codes for CASSPRPRQLAKNIQYF.

The chain couples TRBV13 to TRBJ1-2; TRBD1 matches 10 bases. V dropped 0 bases and J dropped 8; count of bases not matched to a gene: 9. From germline, CDR1 is PRHDT and CDR2 FYEKMQ (reference sequence). The CDR3 extends over 16 amino acids. The chain's CDR3 is CASSLGGDRGREGYTF. In DNA form, the CDR3 reads TGTGCCAGCAGCTTAGGTGGCGACAGGGGGCGAGAGGGCTACACCTTC.

This chain links TRBV12-3 or TRBV12-4 with TRBJ2-1; a possible D gene is TRBD2 (5 bases). Trimming cost V 3 bases and J 6 bases, with 12 bases left between them. This CDR3 has 14 amino acids. The CDR3 protein is CASSFPQRFNEQFF. DNA of the CDR3: TGTGCCAGCAGTTTCCCCCAGCGGTTCAATGAGCAGTTCTTC.

The rearrangement uses TRBV3-1 and TRBJ2-2; 9 bases fit TRBD2. Germline lookup yields CDR1 LGHDT and CDR2 YNNKEL (reference sequence). V lost 1 base and J lost 4; bases outside the gene matches: 4. The CDR3 is 16 residues long. DNA for the CDR3: TGTGCCAGCAGCCAAGTGGCGGGGGGGTTCACCGGGGAGCTGTTTTTT. Translated: CASSQVAGGFTGELFF.